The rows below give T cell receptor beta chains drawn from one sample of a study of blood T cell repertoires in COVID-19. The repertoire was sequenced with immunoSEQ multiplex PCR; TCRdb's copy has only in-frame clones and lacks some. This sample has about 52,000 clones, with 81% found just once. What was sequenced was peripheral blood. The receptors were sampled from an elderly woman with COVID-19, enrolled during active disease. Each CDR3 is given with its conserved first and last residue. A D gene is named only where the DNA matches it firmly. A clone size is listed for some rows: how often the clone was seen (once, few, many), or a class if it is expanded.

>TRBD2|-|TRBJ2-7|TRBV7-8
CASSSGLAGITYEQYF
TGTGCCAGCAGTTCCGGACTAGCGGGAATAACCTACGAGCAGTACTTC
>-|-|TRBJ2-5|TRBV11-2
CASSLVRGGQETQYF
TGTGCCAGCAGCTTAGTCAGGGGTGGACAAGAGACCCAGTACTTC
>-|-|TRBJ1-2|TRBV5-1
CASSLGQINYGYTF
TGCGCCAGCAGCTTGGGACAGATTAACTATGGCTACACCTTC
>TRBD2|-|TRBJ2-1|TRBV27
CASSPGLAYNEQFF
TGTGCCAGCAGTCCGGGACTAGCGTATAATGAGCAGTTCTTC
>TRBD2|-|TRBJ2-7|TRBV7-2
CASSLGLAGAYEQYF
TGTGCCAGCAGCTTAGGCCTAGCGGGGGCCTACGAGCAGTACTTC
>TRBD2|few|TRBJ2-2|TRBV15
CATSRGVSGSGSTGELFF
TGTGCCACCAGCAGAGGGGTTAGCGGGAGTGGGAGCACCGGGGAGCTGTTTTTT
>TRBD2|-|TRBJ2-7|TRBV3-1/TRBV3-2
CASSQGSGSGPYEQYF
TGTGCCAGCAGCCAAGGAAGCGGGAGCGGACCCTACGAGCAGTACTTC
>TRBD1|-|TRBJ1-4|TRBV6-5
CASSLDRLGEKLFF
TGTGCCAGCAGCCTGGACAGGCTGGGGGAAAAACTGTTTTTT
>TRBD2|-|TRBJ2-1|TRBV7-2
CASSFRTSGSSYNEQFF
TGTGCCAGCAGCTTTAGAACTAGCGGGAGCTCCTACAATGAGCAGTTCTTC
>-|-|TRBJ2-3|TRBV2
CASSRNQRTDTQYF
TGTGCCAGCAGTCGGAATCAGCGGACAGATACGCAGTATTTT
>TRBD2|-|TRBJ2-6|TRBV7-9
CASSRLGLATYSGANVLTF
TGTGCCAGCAGCCGGTTGGGACTAGCGACTTACTCTGGGGCCAACGTCCTGACTTTC
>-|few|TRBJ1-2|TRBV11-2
CASSLGGLRGSYGYTF
TGTGCCAGCAGCCTGGGGGGGTTGAGGGGCTCCTATGGCTACACCTTC
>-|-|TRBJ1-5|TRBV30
CAWSLQGGSQPQHF
TGTGCCTGGAGTCTGCAAGGAGGGAGCCAGCCCCAGCATTTT
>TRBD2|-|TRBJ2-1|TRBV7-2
CASSLEGSGRHQFF
TGTGCCAGCAGCTTAGAGGGTAGCGGGAGGCACCAGTTCTTC
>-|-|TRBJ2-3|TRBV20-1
CSAREPSTQYF
TGCAGTGCTAGAGAACCCAGTACGCAGTATTTT
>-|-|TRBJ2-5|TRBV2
CASSEVGNRLETQYF
TGTGCCAGCAGTGAAGTCGGAAACAGGTTAGAGACCCAGTACTTC
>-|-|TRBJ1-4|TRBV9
CASSVVPGGNNEKLFF
TGTGCCAGCAGCGTAGTTCCCGGCGGAAATAATGAAAAACTGTTTTTT
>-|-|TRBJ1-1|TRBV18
CASAGSQNTEAFF
TGTGCCAGCGCGGGGAGTCAGAACACTGAAGCTTTCTTT
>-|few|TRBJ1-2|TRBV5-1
CASSFYRDGYTF
TGCGCCAGCAGCTTTTACAGGGATGGCTACACCTTC
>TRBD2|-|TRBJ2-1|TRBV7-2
CASSPGGAVSYNEQFF
TGTGCCAGCAGCCCCGGGGGGGCGGTCTCCTACAATGAGCAGTTCTTC
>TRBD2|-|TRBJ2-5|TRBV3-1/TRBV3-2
CASTPGPGGWETQYF
TGTGCCAGCACCCCGGGTCCGGGAGGGTGGGAGACCCAGTACTTC
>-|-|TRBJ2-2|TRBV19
CASSIAGTNTGELFF
TGTGCCAGTAGTATAGCCGGGACTAACACCGGGGAGCTGTTTTTT
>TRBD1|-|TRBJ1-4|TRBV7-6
CASSLQPGGTNEKLFF
TGTGCCAGCAGCTTACAGCCAGGGGGAACTAATGAAAAACTGTTTTTT
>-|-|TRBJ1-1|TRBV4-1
CASSQDRGNTEAFF
TGCGCCAGCAGCCAAGATAGGGGGAACACTGAAGCTTTCTTT
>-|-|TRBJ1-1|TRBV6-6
CASREAAEAFF
TGTGCCAGCAGGGAGGCGGCTGAAGCTTTCTTT
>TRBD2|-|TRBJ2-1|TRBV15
CATSRGLGLAGGEQFF
TGTGCCACCAGCAGAGGCCTGGGACTAGCGGGAGGCGAGCAGTTCTTC
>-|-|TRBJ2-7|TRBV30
CAFSYTTYEQYF
TGTGCCTTTAGCTATACTACCTACGAGCAGTACTTC
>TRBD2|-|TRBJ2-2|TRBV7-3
CASSVSGLAGNTGELFF
TGTGCCAGCAGCGTATCGGGACTAGCGGGGAACACCGGGGAGCTGTTTTTT
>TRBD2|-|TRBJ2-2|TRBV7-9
CASSGTSGRKFWGTGELFF
TGTGCCAGCAGCGGGACTAGCGGGAGAAAATTTTGGGGCACCGGGGAGCTGTTTTTT
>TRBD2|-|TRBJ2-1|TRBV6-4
CASSASGSLNEQFF
TGTGCCAGCAGTGCTAGCGGGAGTCTCAATGAGCAGTTCTTC
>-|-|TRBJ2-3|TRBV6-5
CASNGPGDTQYF
TGTGCCAGCAACGGCCCGGGGGATACGCAGTATTTT
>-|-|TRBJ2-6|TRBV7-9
CASSVGALRSSGANVLTF
TGTGCCAGCAGCGTGGGGGCTTTGCGCAGCTCTGGGGCCAACGTCCTGACTTTC
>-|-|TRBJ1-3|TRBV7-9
CASSLVGARASGNTIYF
TGTGCCAGCAGCTTAGTAGGGGCCAGGGCGTCTGGAAACACCATATATTTT
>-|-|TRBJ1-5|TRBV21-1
CASSKERLGGPLSNQPQHF
TGTGCCAGCAGCAAAGAGCGGCTGGGGGGGCCTTTGAGCAATCAGCCCCAGCATTTT
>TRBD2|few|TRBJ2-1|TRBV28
CASSIPGLAGWEKQFF
TGTGCCAGCAGTATTCCGGGACTAGCGGGATGGGAAAAGCAGTTCTTC
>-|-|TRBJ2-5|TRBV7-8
CASSLTGAGSPDETQYF
TGTGCCAGCAGCTTAACGGGTGCGGGGAGTCCGGATGAGACCCAGTACTTC
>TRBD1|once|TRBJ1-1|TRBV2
CASRPTGMSTEAFF
TGTGCCAGCAGGCCGACAGGGATGAGCACTGAAGCTTTCTTT
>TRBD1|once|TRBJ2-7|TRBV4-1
CASSPSQGALYEQYF
TGCGCCAGCAGTCCCAGTCAGGGGGCCCTCTACGAGCAGTACTTC
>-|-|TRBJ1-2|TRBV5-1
CASSLGERGYTF
TGCGCCAGCAGTTTAGGGGAAAGGGGCTACACCTTC
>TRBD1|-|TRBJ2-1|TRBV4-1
CASSQVPGQGVYEQFF
TGCGCCAGCAGCCAAGTACCGGGACAGGGGGTATATGAGCAGTTCTTC
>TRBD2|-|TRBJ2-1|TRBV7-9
CASSLLAGGTNEQFF
TGTGCCAGCAGCTTACTAGCGGGAGGTACCAATGAGCAGTTCTTC
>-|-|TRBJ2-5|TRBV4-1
CASSQALAVFKGETQYF
TGCGCCAGCAGCCAAGCCTTAGCGGTTTTCAAAGGGGAGACCCAGTACTTC
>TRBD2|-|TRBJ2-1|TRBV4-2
CASSQDILREGNEQFF
TGTGCCAGCAGCCAAGATATTTTGCGGGAGGGCAATGAGCAGTTCTTC
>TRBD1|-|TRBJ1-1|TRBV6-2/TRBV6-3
CASSYRGSGGRPDRGAFF
TGTGCCAGCAGTTACCGTGGGTCAGGGGGCCGACCCGATCGCGGAGCTTTCTTT
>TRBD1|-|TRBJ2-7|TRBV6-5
CATLRQGAYEQYF
TGTGCCACCCTACGACAGGGGGCCTACGAGCAGTACTTC
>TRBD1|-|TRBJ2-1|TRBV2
CACRSGTGGYNEQFF
TGTGCCTGCCGAAGCGGGACAGGGGGTTACAATGAGCAGTTCTTC
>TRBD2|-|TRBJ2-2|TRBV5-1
CASSLEGLAGASNTGELFF
TGCGCCAGCAGCTTGGAGGGACTAGCGGGAGCATCGAACACCGGGGAGCTGTTTTTT
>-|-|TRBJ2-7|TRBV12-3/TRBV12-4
CASSLFLYEQYF
TGTGCCAGCAGTTTATTCCTTTACGAGCAGTACTTC
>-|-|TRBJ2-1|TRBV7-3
CASSLTAGSSYNEQFF
TGTGCCAGCAGCTTAACGGCGGGAAGCTCCTACAATGAGCAGTTCTTC
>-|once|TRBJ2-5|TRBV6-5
CASSYFVRSGQETQYF
TGTGCCAGCAGTTATTTCGTCAGATCGGGGCAAGAGACCCAGTACTTC
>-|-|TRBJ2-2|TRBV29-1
CSAVTGGANTGELFF
TGCAGCGCTGTAACAGGGGGGGCGAACACCGGGGAGCTGTTTTTT
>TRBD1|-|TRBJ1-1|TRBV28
CASSRRGTGGYTEAFF
TGTGCCAGCAGCCGGAGGGGGACAGGGGGATACACTGAAGCTTTCTTT
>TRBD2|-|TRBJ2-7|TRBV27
CASSLGRGRAHEQYF
TGTGCCAGCAGTTTGGGGAGAGGGAGGGCCCACGAGCAGTACTTC
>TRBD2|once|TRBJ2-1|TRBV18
CASSPPLAGNNEQFF
TGTGCCAGCTCACCACCTCTAGCGGGTAACAATGAGCAGTTCTTC
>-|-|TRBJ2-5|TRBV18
CASSPGLGGLAQETQYF
TGTGCCAGCTCACCCGGACTCGGCGGTTTAGCCCAAGAGACCCAGTACTTC
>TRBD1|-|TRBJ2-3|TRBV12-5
CASAIGQGSTDTQYF
TGTGCTAGTGCCATCGGACAGGGGAGCACAGATACGCAGTATTTT
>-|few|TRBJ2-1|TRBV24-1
CATSAGGNNEQFF
TGTGCCACCAGTGCGGGGGGCAACAATGAGCAGTTCTTC
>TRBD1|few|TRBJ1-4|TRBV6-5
CASRSGTGEEKLFF
TGTGCCAGCCGATCCGGGACAGGCGAGGAAAAACTGTTTTTT
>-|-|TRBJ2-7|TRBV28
CASDGGGALEQYF
TGTGCCAGCGATGGTGGGGGGGCGCTCGAGCAGTACTTC
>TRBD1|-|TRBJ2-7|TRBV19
CASSTTGSGDYEQYF
TGTGCCAGTAGTACGACAGGGTCCGGGGACTACGAGCAGTACTTC